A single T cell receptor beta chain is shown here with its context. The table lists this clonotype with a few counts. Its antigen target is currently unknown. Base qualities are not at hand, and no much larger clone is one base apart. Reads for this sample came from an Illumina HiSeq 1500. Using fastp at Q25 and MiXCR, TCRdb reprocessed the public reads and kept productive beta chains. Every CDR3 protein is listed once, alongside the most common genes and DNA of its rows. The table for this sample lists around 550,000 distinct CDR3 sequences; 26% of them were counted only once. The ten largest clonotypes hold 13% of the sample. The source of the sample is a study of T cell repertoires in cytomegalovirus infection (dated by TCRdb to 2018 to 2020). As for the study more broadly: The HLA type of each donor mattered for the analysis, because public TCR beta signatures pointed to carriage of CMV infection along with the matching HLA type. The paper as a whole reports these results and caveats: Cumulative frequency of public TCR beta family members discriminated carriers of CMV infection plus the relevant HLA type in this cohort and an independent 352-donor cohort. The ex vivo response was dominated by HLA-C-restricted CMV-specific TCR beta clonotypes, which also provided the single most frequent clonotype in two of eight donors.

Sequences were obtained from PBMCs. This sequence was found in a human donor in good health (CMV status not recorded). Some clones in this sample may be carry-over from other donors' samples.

The CDR3: CASSLMSTGELFF. The DNA reads TGTGCCAGCAGCTTAATGTCCACCGGGGAGCTGTTTTTT. The sequence joins TRBV11-2 to TRBJ2-2; the D gene lacks a confident call. Its CDR3 holds 13 amino acids, cysteine through phenylalanine. The sequence is cut down to CDR3 DNA, 39 bases in frame from base 1. A distance of 5 bases separates the germline ends of V and J, which lose 2 bases and 4 bases respectively. As encoded in the germline V gene, CDR1 is SGHAT while CDR2 is FQNNGV.